These 17 T cell receptor beta chains were sequenced from one sample in a study of T cell changes during pregnancy in multiple sclerosis. Data came from immunoSEQ multiplex PCR; TCRdb stores just in-frame clones and leaves some out. The sample includes roughly 75,000 clones, about 88% seen only once; the top ten take approximately 1.9%. The sample consisted of peripheral blood, taken before pregnancy. Receptors originate from a female donor with multiple sclerosis, enrolled in a pregnancy study.

This chain joins TRBV6-6 and TRBJ2-7; a weak D match, TRBD1 (6 bases). Between the trimmed V and J ends, which lost 5 bases and 6 bases, there was a span of 17 bases. The CDR3 loop spans 14 amino acids. CDR1 and CDR2 (germline): MNHNY, SVGAGI (reference sequence). The CDR3 here is CASSRQAPLSEQYF. The CDR3 nucleotides are TGTGCCAGCAGTAGACAGGCCCCGTTGAGCGAGCAGTACTTC.

The V and J genes are TRBV5-1 and TRBJ2-1; no clear D. The CDR3 spans 15 residues. From germline, CDR1 is SGHRS and CDR2 YFSETQ. V lost 0 bases and J lost 0, with 7 bases in between. The DNA of the CDR3 is TGCGCCAGCAGCTTGGAAGCCCCCTCCTACAATGAGCAGTTCTTC. It encodes CASSLEAPSYNEQFF.

The V gene is TRBV9, the J gene TRBJ2-5, with D perhaps TRBD2 (6 bases). CDR3 length: 15 amino acids. From germline, CDR1 is SGDLS and CDR2 YYNGEE. The V and J ends lost 5 bases and 1 base respectively, with 15 bases between them. The CDR3 protein is CASSGASAGQETQYF. The CDR3 DNA follows: TGTGCCAGCAGTGGGGCATCAGCGGGCCAAGAGACCCAGTACTTC.

CDR3 residues: CASSPGAPVGGYTF. The CDR3, as DNA: TGTGCCAGCTCACCAGGAGCGCCCGTGGGTGGCTACACCTTC. The gene calls are TRBV18 and TRBJ1-2, with D hard to call. The CDR3 spans 14 residues. Trimming pared 2 bases from V and 7 bases from J, leaving 14 bases between. Germline values: CDR1 KGHSH, CDR2 LQKENI.

The chain has TRBV7-2 and TRBJ2-1, with D unresolved. Trimming removed 2 bases at V and 3 bases at J, with 2 bases between. The CDR3 contains 12 residues. Germline assignment: CDR1 SGHTA and CDR2 FQGNSA. CDR3 sequence (DNA): TGTGCCAGCAGCTTACGCTACAATGAGCAGTTCTTC. Residues: CASSLRYNEQFF.

The rearrangement links TRBV9 to TRBJ1-5; 12 bases are a match to TRBD1. This CDR3 contains 15 residues. Trimming cost V 4 bases and J 3 bases; bases outside gene matches: 2. Germline lookup yields CDR1 SGDLS and CDR2 YYNGEE. The CDR3 DNA is TGTGCCAGCAGCCGGGACAGGGGGCCCAATCAGCCCCAGCATTTT. Translating it yields CASSRDRGPNQPQHF.

V usage is TRBV10-3 and J usage is TRBJ1-1, with TRBD1 as a possible D gene (6 bases). Between the trimmed V and J ends, which lost 6 bases and 2 bases, there was a span of 16 bases. From germline, CDR1 is ENHRY and CDR2 SYGVKD. The CDR3 runs to 15 residues. The CDR3 protein is CAISPNRVINTEAFF. The CDR3 bases are TGTGCCATCAGCCCAAACAGGGTCATAAACACTGAAGCTTTCTTT.

The chain is built from TRBV12-2 and TRBJ1-2; TRBD1 was called by the table and not checked on the DNA. TRBV12-2 is designated a pseudogene. This CDR3 contains 15 residues. The CDR3 bases are TGTGCAAGTCGCTTAGGCTTACAGTTTCTTATCGGCTACACCTTC. Protein: CASRLGLQFLIGYTF.

In DNA form, the CDR3 reads TGTGCCAGCAGCTTAGGTTTGCGGGGGTCCTACAATGAGCAGTTCTTC. It is translated as CASSLGLRGSYNEQFF. V usage is TRBV11-2 and J usage is TRBJ2-1, with 7 nucleotides matching TRBD2. V lost 1 base, J lost 1 base, and 4 bases stayed unmatched. The CDR3 has 16 residues. The germline V gene has CDR1 SGHAT and CDR2 FQNNGV.

The chain has TRBV4-3 and TRBJ2-2; TRBD2 agrees at 7 bases. The CDR3 contains 17 residues. Germline-derived CDR1 and CDR2 are LGHNA and YSLEER. V shed 0 bases and J 1 base; nucleotides not matched to a gene: 5. The CDR3 nucleotides read TGCGCCAGCAGCCAAGATCGAGGCGGGGGGAACACCGGGGAGCTGTTTTTT. The encoded protein is CASSQDRGGGNTGELFF.

The chain combines TRBV4-2 with TRBJ1-1, with 9 bases aligning to TRBD1. Germline assignment: CDR1 LGHNA and CDR2 YNFKEQ. V was clipped by 4 bases and J by 10 bases; unmatched bases: 10. The CDR3 has 14 residues. CDR3 protein: CASSPFGDRAGAFF. In DNA, the CDR3 is TGTGCCAGCAGCCCCTTCGGGGACAGGGCAGGAGCTTTCTTT.

The J gene is TRBJ2-7, the V gene TRBV4-1; 9 positions agree with TRBD1. V trimming: 2 bases; J trimming: 3 bases; junction bases outside the gene matches: 5. Germline V lookup: CDR1 MGHRA, CDR2 YSYEKL. CDR3 length equals 15 residues. CDR3 residues: CASSQRDRVSYEQYF. CDR3 nucleotide sequence: TGCGCCAGCAGCCAAAGGGACAGGGTAAGCTACGAGCAGTACTTC.

The J gene is TRBJ1-1, the V gene TRBV2; a possible D gene is TRBD1 (6 bases). The CDR3 length is 13 residues. The V end was cut by 4 bases, the J end by 4 bases, with 10 bases between. Germline V gene data show CDR1 as SNHLY and CDR2 as FYNNEI. The CDR3 sequence: CASSARTVTEAFF. The CDR3, as DNA: TGTGCCAGCAGTGCTCGGACAGTCACTGAAGCTTTCTTT.

This chain links TRBV5-6 with TRBJ1-3; 7 bases line up with TRBD1. The CDR3 has 14 residues. CDR1 is SGHDT and CDR2 is YYEEEE in the germline V gene. The J segment lost 10 bases and the V segment lost 2 bases, leaving 9 bases of the junction unmatched. In nucleotides, the CDR3 is TGTGCCAGCAGCTTTGGGACAGTGAGTGGGACCATATATTTT. Its translation is CASSFGTVSGTIYF.

This clone appeared a single time. The chain couples TRBV7-2 to TRBJ2-7; tentative D call: TRBD2 (5 bases). This CDR3 comprises 16 residues. Trimming took off 1 base at V and 1 base at J, with 14 bases between the two ends. The germline V gene has CDR1 SGHTA and CDR2 FQGNSA. CDR3 loop: CASSLGVGRGSYEQYF. CDR3 DNA: TGTGCCAGCAGCTTAGGAGTGGGTCGAGGGTCCTACGAGCAGTACTTC.

This chain connects TRBV9 to TRBJ2-7, with TRBD2 identical over 7 bases. Per the germline V gene, CDR1 is SGDLS and CDR2 is YYNGEE. V lost 0 bases to trimming and J lost 0 bases; unmatched junction nucleotides: 6. The CDR3 has 16 amino acids. Here the CDR3 reads CASSVGSLADSYEQYF. CDR3 in DNA: TGTGCCAGCAGCGTAGGGTCGCTAGCGGACTCCTACGAGCAGTACTTC. Full variable domain (remainder filled in from reference TRBV9 and TRBJ2-7): DSGVTQTPKHLITATGQRVTLRCSPRSGDLSVYWYQQSLDQGLQFLIQYYNGEERAKGNILERFSAQQFPDLHSELNLSSLELGDSALYFCASSVGSLADSYEQYFGPGTRLTVT.

V and J are TRBV30 and TRBJ1-4; D not resolved. Germline loops: CDR1 GTSNPN, CDR2 SVGIG (reference sequence). The V end was cut by 4 bases, the J end by 4 bases, with 10 bases between. The CDR3 extends over 13 amino acids. The CDR3 reads CAWMERNNEKLFF. The DNA of the CDR3 is TGTGCCTGGATGGAGAGGAATAATGAAAAACTGTTTTTT.